This T cell receptor beta chain came from a study of T cells in Graves' hyperthyroidism and ophthalmopathy. Study results and limitations: Separation of ophthalmopathy from stable hyperthyroidism was achieved by a 13 V-J model. Blood also contained most expanded thyroid clonotypes above 0.001.

V lost 5 bases and J 3 bases, leaving 5 bases between the germline ends. CDR1 is SGHAT and CDR2 is FQNNGV in the germline V gene. The CDR3 length is 11 residues. Amplification yielded TCR beta CDR3 regions, with RNA transcripts as the source. The HTBI primer set drove a first-round RT-PCR of the TCR CDR3. Each CDR3 protein is one row after TCRdb ran MiXCR on the multiplex PCR reads. The data contain about 540,000 distinct CDR3 sequences, about 43% of them singletons. Regarding this clonotype: The antigen is unknown.

Uncontrolled infection, other autoimmune disease, pregnancy and lactation each barred patients from inclusion. The V gene is TRBV11-2, the J gene TRBJ2-7; no clear D gene. Source material: peripheral blood or thyroid tissue (not recorded which). The TCR originated in a woman between 18 and 29 years old with Graves' hyperthyroidism. In DNA form, the CDR3 reads TGTGCCAGCAGCACTATCTACGAGCAGTACTTC. Translating gives CASSTIYEQYF.